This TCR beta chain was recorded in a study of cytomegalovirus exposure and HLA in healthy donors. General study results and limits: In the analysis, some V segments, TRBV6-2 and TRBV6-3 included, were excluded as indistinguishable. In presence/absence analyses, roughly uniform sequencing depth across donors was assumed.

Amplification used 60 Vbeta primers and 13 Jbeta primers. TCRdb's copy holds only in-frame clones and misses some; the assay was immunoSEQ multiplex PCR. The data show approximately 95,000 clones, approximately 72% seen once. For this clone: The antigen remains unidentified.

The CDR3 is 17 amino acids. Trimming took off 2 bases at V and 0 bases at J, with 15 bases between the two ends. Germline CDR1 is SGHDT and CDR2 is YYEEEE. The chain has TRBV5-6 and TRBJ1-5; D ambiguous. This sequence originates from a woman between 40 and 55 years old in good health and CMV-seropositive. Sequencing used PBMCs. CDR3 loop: CASSFWLSGSSNQPQHF. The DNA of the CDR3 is TGTGCCAGCAGCTTTTGGTTGTCAGGCAGTAGCAATCAGCCCCAGCATTTT.